A single T cell receptor beta chain is shown here with its context. Its antigen is unidentified. The CDR3 length is 13 residues. V was cut by 4 bases and J by 3 bases, with 8 bases left in between. The germline gives CDR1 WSHSY, CDR2 SAAADI. The investigators split CD4+ cells into a CD45RA+ naive subset and a CD45RA-negative memory subset. This record belongs to a study of shared clonotypes between healthy human individuals. General study findings and limits: Among donors, sharing of clonotypes was expected to be affected by sequencing depth. Generally, naive subsets (rather than memory subsets) showed larger estimated richness.

Produced via immunoSEQ multiplex PCR; TCRdb's table is partial and in-frame only. The sample has around 1.4 million clones, approximately 98.5% seen once. The V call is TRBV10-2, the J call TRBJ2-3; weak D call: TRBD2 (5 bases). Sequenced: naive CD4+ T cells sorted from blood. The subset denotes: CD45RA+ positively selected. This receptor was taken from a man under 40 in good health. CDR3 sequence: CASSGLATDTQYF. In nucleotides, the CDR3 is TGCGCCAGCAGTGGGCTAGCTACAGATACGCAGTATTTT.